This is a list of T cell receptor beta chains from one sample in a study of beta chain features in type 1 diabetes. Generated by immunoSEQ multiplex PCR, the TCRdb table keeps only in-frame clones and is missing some. The sample lists 350,000 to 450,000 clones, about 15% occurring once. What was sequenced was naive CD4+ T cells from blood. The source of these receptors is a young woman in good health. Each CDR3 is given with its conserved first and last residue. A D gene is named only where the DNA matches it firmly. Rows give clone size only sometimes, using once, few, many, or a class for an expanded clone.

TRBD1 | TRBJ1-1 | TRBV9 | . | CASSVADRPNTEAFF | TGTGCCAGCAGCGTGGCGGACAGGCCGAACACTGAAGCTTTCTTT
TRBD1 | TRBJ1-1 | TRBV28 | . | CASSTGGLNTEAFF | TGTGCCAGCAGCACAGGGGGATTGAACACTGAAGCTTTCTTT
. | TRBJ1-1 | TRBV28 | few | CASTVNTEAFF | TGTGCCAGCACGGTGAACACTGAAGCTTTCTTT
TRBD2 | TRBJ2-7 | TRBV4-3 | few | CASSQTSGGSWDEQYF | TGCGCCAGCAGCCAAACTAGCGGCGGGAGTTGGGACGAGCAGTACTTC
. | TRBJ1-1 | TRBV30 | . | CAWRRHPEPEAFF | TGTGCCTGGAGACGACACCCCGAGCCTGAAGCTTTCTTT
. | TRBJ2-7 | TRBV18 | . | CASSLDTAGEQYF | TGTGCCAGCTCGCTGGACACGGCGGGGGAGCAGTACTTC
TRBD1 | TRBJ2-3 | TRBV7-9 | . | CASSPWDSRGTDTQYF | TGTGCCAGCAGCCCTTGGGACAGTCGGGGCACAGATACGCAGTATTTT
TRBD2 | TRBJ2-2 | TRBV7-8 | . | CASSLASGGLAGSGELFF | TGTGCCAGCAGCTTAGCGTCTGGGGGACTAGCGGGATCCGGGGAGCTGTTTTTT
TRBD1 | TRBJ2-6 | TRBV15 | . | CATSRGQGATGANVLTF | TGTGCCACCAGCAGGGGACAGGGGGCAACTGGGGCCAACGTCCTGACTTTC
. | TRBJ2-2 | TRBV25-1 | few | CASGEPTGELFF | TGTGCCAGCGGGGAGCCCACCGGGGAGCTGTTTTTT
TRBD1 | TRBJ2-7 | TRBV6-6 | . | CASRRGQTNYEQYF | TGTGCCAGCAGAAGGGGACAGACAAACTACGAGCAGTACTTC
. | TRBJ2-4 | TRBV27 | . | CASSEGGGSSAKNIQYF | TGTGCCAGCAGCGAGGGAGGTGGGTCATCGGCCAAAAACATTCAGTACTTC
TRBD2 | TRBJ2-5 | TRBV27 | few | CASSFSGRRETQYF | TGTGCCAGCAGTTTTAGCGGGAGGCGGGAGACCCAGTACTTC
TRBD1 | TRBJ2-6 | TRBV15 | . | CATSIRNRGSRSGANVLTF | TGTGCCACCAGCATACGGAACAGGGGGTCCCGATCTGGGGCCAACGTCCTGACTTTC
TRBD1 | TRBJ2-2 | TRBV7-3 | . | CASSLTTGGTGELFF | TGTGCCAGCAGCTTAACGACAGGGGGGACCGGGGAGCTGTTTTTT
. | TRBJ1-2 | TRBV2 | . | CASSMDSTLGYTF | TGTGCCAGCAGTATGGACAGTACCTTGGGCTACACCTTC
TRBD2 | TRBJ2-1 | TRBV6-5 | few | CASSFSGSGYNEQFF | TGTGCCAGCAGTTTTAGCGGGAGTGGCTACAATGAGCAGTTCTTC
. | TRBJ2-1 | TRBV30 | . | CAWSSGRTYNEQFF | TGTGCCTGGAGTTCAGGGCGGACCTACAATGAGCAGTTCTTC